Below, one TCR beta chain is given with its context. The data belong to a study of cytomegalovirus exposure and HLA in healthy donors. Amplification used 60 Vbeta primers and 13 Jbeta primers. Repertoires were generated with immunoSEQ multiplex PCR, while TCRdb's copy carries only in-frame clones and drops some. Of about 170,000 clones detected, 80% to 90% appear once; the ten largest clones hold 2.4%. Nominally healthy donors provided the samples, though records likely missed some immune exposures. Germline V gene data show CDR1 as LGHNA and CDR2 as YNFKEQ. This CDR3 has 15 amino acids. V shed 4 bases, J shed 5 bases, and the junction held 8 bases outside the gene matches.

This rearrangement joins TRBV4-2 to TRBJ1-1, with 9 nucleotides matching TRBD1. The sequenced sample consisted of PBMCs. The TCR was taken from a male donor in good health and CMV-seronegative. CDR3 loop: CASSPPRDRVTEAFF. The CDR3 DNA reads as TGTGCCAGCAGCCCACCCCGGGACAGGGTTACTGAAGCTTTCTTT.